This T cell receptor beta chain was obtained from a study of type 1 regulatory T cells. Study details: T-allo10 is a Tr1-enriched, alloantigen-specific CD4 T cell product made in vitro.

TCRdb passed the reads through MiXCR, listing each CDR3 protein once. The sample carries roughly 62,000 distinct CDR3 sequences, 62% recorded once. Broader study findings: Compared with non-type 1 regulatory T cells, type 1 regulatory T cells showed a more restricted TCR repertoire.

Concerning this clonotype itself: The target antigen is unknown. At one end the junction does not follow the germline gene, possibly because of a read error.

CDR3 size: 16 residues. CDR1 and CDR2 (germline): DFQATT, SNEGSKA (reference sequence). Sequencing was performed on cultured non-Tr1 T cells, either the whole culture or a sorted T cell fraction (not recorded which). This TCR came from a human donor in good health. V gene TRBV20-1 combines with J gene TRBJ2-7, with 10 bases that match TRBD2. DNA of the CDR3: TGCAGTGCTCGAGACCCTTCTAGCGGGAGCCTCAACGAGCAGTACTTC. It is translated as CSARDPSSGSLNEQYF.